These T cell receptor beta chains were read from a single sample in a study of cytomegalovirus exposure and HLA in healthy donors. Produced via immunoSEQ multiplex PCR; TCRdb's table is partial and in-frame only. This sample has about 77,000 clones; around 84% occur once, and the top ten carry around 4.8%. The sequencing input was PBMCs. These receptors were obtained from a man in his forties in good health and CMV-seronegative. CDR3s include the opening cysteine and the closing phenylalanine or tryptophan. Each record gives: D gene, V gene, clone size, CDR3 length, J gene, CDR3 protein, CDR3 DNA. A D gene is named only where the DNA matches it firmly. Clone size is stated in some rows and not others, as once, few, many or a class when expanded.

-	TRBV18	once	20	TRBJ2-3	CASSPPVAADQWISTDTQYF	TGTGCCAGCTCACCACCTGTGGCGGCAGACCAGTGGATTAGCACAGATACGCAGTATTTT
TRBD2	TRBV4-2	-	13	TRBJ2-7	CASSLASGSEQYF	TGTGCCAGCAGCCTGGCTAGCGGGAGCGAGCAGTACTTC
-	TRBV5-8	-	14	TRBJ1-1	CASSLAGGNTEAFF	TGTGCCAGCAGCTTGGCCGGGGGGAACACTGAAGCTTTCTTT
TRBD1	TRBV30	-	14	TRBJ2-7	CAWSGTGGSYEQYF	TGTGCCTGGAGTGGGACAGGGGGCTCCTACGAGCAGTACTTC
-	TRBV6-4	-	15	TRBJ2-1	CASSEAPGSYNEQFF	TGTGCCAGCAGTGAAGCCCCAGGCTCCTACAATGAGCAGTTCTTC
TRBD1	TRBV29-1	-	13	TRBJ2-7	CSVEGQGRYEQYF	TGCAGCGTTGAGGGACAGGGTCGGTACGAGCAGTACTTC
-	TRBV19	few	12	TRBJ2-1	CASSIVAGEQFF	TGTGCCAGTAGTATAGTTGCGGGTGAGCAGTTCTTC
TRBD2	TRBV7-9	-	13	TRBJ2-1	CASSSETSGVLFF	TGTGCCAGCAGCTCAGAAACTAGCGGGGTTCTGTTCTTC
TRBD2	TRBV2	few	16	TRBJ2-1	CASTEGTSGSGNEQFF	TGTGCCAGCACGGAAGGAACTAGCGGGAGTGGTAATGAGCAGTTCTTC
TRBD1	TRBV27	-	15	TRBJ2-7	CASSSLRQGRPEQYF	TGTGCCAGCAGTTCCCTACGACAGGGGCGTCCCGAGCAGTACTTC
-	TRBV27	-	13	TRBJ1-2	CASSFLSDYGYTF	TGTGCCAGCAGTTTTCTTTCTGACTATGGCTACACCTTC
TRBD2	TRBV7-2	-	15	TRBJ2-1	CASSLSGNSYNEQFF	TGTGCCAGCAGCTTAAGCGGGAACTCCTACAATGAGCAGTTCTTC
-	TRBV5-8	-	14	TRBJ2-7	CASSVDRLTYEQYF	TGTGCCAGCAGCGTCGACAGGTTGACCTACGAGCAGTACTTC
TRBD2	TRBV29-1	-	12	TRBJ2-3	CSSTSVTDTQYF	TGCAGCTCTACTAGCGTCACAGATACGCAGTATTTT
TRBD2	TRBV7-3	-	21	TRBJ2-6	CASSLLGRVIAGAAGANVLTF	TGTGCCAGCAGCTTACTAGGCAGGGTAATAGCGGGAGCCGCCGGGGCCAACGTCCTGACTTTC
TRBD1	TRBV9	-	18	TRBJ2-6	CASSVGGQGYSGANVLTF	TGTGCCAGCAGCGTAGGGGGACAGGGATACTCTGGGGCCAACGTCCTGACTTTC
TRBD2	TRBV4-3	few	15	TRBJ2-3	CASSPGGERTDTQYF	TGCGCCAGCAGTCCCGGGGGGGAGCGCACAGATACGCAGTATTTT
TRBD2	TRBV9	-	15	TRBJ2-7	CASSVGPAGVNEQYF	TGTGCCAGCAGCGTAGGTCCAGCGGGAGTGAACGAGCAGTACTTC
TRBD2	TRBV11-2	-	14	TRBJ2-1	CASSLVAGSNEQFF	TGTGCCAGCAGCTTAGTAGCGGGATCAAATGAGCAGTTCTTC
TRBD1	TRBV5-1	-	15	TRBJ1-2	CASSGDRAGSYGYTF	TGCGCCAGCAGCGGCGACAGGGCGGGATCATATGGCTACACCTTC
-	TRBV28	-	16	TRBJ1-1	CASSLLAGMEGTEAFF	TGTGCCAGCAGTTTATTGGCGGGTATGGAGGGCACTGAAGCTTTCTTT
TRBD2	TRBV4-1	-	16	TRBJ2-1	CASSGLAGESYNEQFF	TGCGCCAGCAGCGGACTAGCGGGCGAAAGCTACAATGAGCAGTTCTTC
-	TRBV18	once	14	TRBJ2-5	CASSPPGQPETQYF	TGTGCCAGCTCACCACCGGGACAACCAGAGACCCAGTACTTC
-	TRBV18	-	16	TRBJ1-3	CASSLRQLSSGNTIYF	TGTGCCAGCTCACTTCGACAGTTAAGCTCTGGAAACACCATATATTTT
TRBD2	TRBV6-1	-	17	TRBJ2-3	CASSEAAGGRRPDTQYF	TGTGCCAGCAGTGAAGCGGCCGGGGGGAGGAGACCAGATACGCAGTATTTT
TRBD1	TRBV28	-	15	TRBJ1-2	CASSFPTGANYGYTF	TGTGCCAGCAGTTTCCCGACAGGGGCAAACTATGGCTACACCTTC
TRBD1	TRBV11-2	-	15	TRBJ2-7	CASSLVPDRSYEQYF	TGTGCCAGCAGCTTAGTCCCGGACAGGTCCTACGAGCAGTACTTC
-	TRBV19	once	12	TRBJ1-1	CASSIISAGVFF	TGTGCCAGTAGTATTATCTCGGCAGGGGTTTTCTTT
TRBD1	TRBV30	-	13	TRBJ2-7	CACRTTGATEQYF	TGTGCCTGCAGAACGACAGGGGCGACCGAGCAGTACTTC
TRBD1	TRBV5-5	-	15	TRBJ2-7	CASSFQDRSIYEQYF	TGTGCCAGCAGCTTTCAGGACAGGAGTATATACGAGCAGTACTTC
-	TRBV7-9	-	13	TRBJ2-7	CASSPGGPYEQYF	TGTGCCAGCAGCCCCGGGGGGCCTTACGAGCAGTACTTC
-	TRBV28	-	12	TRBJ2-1	CASSPTYNEQFF	TGTGCCAGCAGCCCCACATACAATGAGCAGTTCTTC
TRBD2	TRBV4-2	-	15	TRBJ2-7	CASSPGTSGSYEQYF	TGTGCCAGCAGCCCTGGGACTAGCGGCTCCTACGAGCAGTACTTC
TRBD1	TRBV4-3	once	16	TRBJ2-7	CASSQGGGQGAYEQYF	TGCGCCAGCAGCCAAGGGGGAGGACAGGGGGCGTACGAGCAGTACTTC
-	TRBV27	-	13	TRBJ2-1	CASSLQGNNEQFF	TGTGCCAGCAGTTTACAGGGGAACAATGAGCAGTTCTTC
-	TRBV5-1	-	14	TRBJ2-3	CASNLDSFTDTQYF	TGCGCCAGCAACCTGGACAGTTTCACAGATACGCAGTATTTT
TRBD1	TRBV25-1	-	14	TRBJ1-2	CASVPGQGVHGYTF	TGTGCCAGCGTACCGGGACAGGGGGTACATGGCTACACCTTC
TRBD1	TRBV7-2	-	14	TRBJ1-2	CASSFNRGMYGYTF	TGTGCCAGCAGCTTTAACAGGGGAATGTATGGCTACACCTTC
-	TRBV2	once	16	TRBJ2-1	CASSNPVAQVYNEQFF	TGTGCCAGCAGCAATCCCGTCGCGCAGGTCTACAATGAGCAGTTCTTC
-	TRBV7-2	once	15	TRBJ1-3	CASSLAPGPGDTIYF	TGTGCCAGCAGCTTAGCTCCCGGGCCGGGAGACACCATATATTTT
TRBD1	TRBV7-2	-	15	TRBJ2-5	CASSLRTGIQETQYF	TGTGCCAGCAGCTTACGGACAGGGATCCAAGAGACCCAGTACTTC
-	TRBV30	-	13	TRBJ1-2	CAWTPQGRDGYTF	TGTGCCTGGACACCGCAGGGTCGGGATGGCTACACCTTC
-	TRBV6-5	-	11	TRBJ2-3	CASSYRGTQYF	TGTGCCAGCAGTTACCGGGGTACGCAGTATTTT